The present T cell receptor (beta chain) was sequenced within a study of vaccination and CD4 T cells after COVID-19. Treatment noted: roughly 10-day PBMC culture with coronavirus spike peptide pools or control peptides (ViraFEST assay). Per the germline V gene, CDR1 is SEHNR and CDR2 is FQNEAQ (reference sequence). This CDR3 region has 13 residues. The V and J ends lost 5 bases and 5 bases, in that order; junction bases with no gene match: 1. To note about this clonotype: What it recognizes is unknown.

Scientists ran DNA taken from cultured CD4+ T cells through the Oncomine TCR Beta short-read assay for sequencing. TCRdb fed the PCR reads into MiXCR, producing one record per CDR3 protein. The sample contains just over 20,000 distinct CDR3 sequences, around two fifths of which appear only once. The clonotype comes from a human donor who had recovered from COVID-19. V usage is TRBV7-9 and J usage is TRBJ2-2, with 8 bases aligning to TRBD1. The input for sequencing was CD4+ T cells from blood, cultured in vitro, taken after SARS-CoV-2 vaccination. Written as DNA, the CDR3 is TGTGCCAGCAGCCGGACAGGGACCGGGGAGCTGTTTTTT. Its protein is CASSRTGTGELFF.